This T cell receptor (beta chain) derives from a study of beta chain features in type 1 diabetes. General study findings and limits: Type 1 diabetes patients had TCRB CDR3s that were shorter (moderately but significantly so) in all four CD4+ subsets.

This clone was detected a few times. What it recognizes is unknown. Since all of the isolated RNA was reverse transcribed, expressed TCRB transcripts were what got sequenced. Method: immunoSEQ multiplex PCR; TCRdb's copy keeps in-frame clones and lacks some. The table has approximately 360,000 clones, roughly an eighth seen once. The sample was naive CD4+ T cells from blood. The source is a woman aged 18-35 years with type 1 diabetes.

This CDR3 reads CASSFRVPWDNEQFF. For the CDR3, the DNA is TGTGCCAGCAGCTTTCGGGTTCCATGGGACAATGAGCAGTTCTTC. The V gene is TRBV7-9, the J gene TRBJ2-1; D remains ambiguous. V lost 3 bases and J lost 5, with 14 bases in between. Looked up from germline, CDR1 is SEHNR and CDR2 is FQNEAQ (reference sequence). The CDR3 is 15 residues long. Together with reference TRBV7-9 and TRBJ2-1, the CDR3 gives the full variable domain: DTGVSQNPRHKITKRGQNVTFRCDPISEHNRLYWYRQTLGQGPEFLTYFQNEAQLEKSRLLSDRFSAERPKGSFSTLEIQRTEQGDSAMYLCASSFRVPWDNEQFFGPGTRLTVL.